The 10 T cell receptor beta chains presented below share a single source sample, sequenced in a study of T-cell reconstitution after alpha-beta-depleted transplantation in children. The TCRbeta library incorporated unique molecular identifiers. TCRdb processed the PCR reads anew with MiXCR; each CDR3 protein has one entry. The table lists approximately 350,000 distinct CDR3 sequences, 13% of them singletons. The sequencing used PBMCs, collected from the stem cell graft. Receptor source: a human donor who donated a stem cell graft to a child with Fanconi anemia.

The rearrangement links TRBV5-6 to TRBJ2-2, with a weak D call TRBD1 (6 bases). The V end lost 6 bases, the J end lost 4 bases, and 13 bases lay between the germline ends. Germline V CDR1 and CDR2: SGHDT, YYEEEE. CDR3 length: 14 amino acids. CDR3 coding DNA: TGTGCCAGCACTTTGCAGGGGAGCACCGGGGAGCTGTTTTTT. Its protein product is CASTLQGSTGELFF.

V usage is TRBV29-1 and J usage is TRBJ1-5, with D possibly being TRBD1 (6 bases). CDR1 and CDR2 (germline): SQVTM, ANQGSEA. V lost 6 bases and J lost 3, with 12 bases in between. The CDR3 length is 13 residues. The CDR3 reads CSVFAGDNQPQHF. For the CDR3, the DNA is TGCAGCGTGTTTGCAGGGGACAATCAGCCCCAGCATTTT.

This clonotype was counted many times. J is TRBJ1-2 and V is TRBV11-2, with TRBD1 matching 10 bases. The CDR3 sequence is 14 residues long. The trim removed 3 bases at V and 9 bases at J, leaving 7 bases unmatched. Germline-derived CDR1 and CDR2 are SGHAT and FQNNGV. The CDR3 DNA reads as TGTGCCAGCAGCTTGGGACAGGGGAGTTTCAGCTACACCTTC. It codes for CASSLGQGSFSYTF.

The sample holds a few counts of this clonotype. This rearrangement joins TRBV7-2 to TRBJ2-3, with TRBD2 identical over 11 bases. CDR3 length equals 15 residues. The germline CDR1 and CDR2 sequences are SGHTA and FQGNSA. With 0 bases clipped from V and 9 bases from J, the junction kept 5 bases outside the gene matches. In nucleotides, the CDR3 is TGTGCCAGCAGCTTAGCCCTAGCGGGGGGCGGGACGCAGTATTTT. Translation gives CASSLALAGGGTQYF.

The V and J genes are TRBV4-2 and TRBJ2-6, with D perhaps assigned TRBD1 or TRBD2 (5 bases each). Germline V lookup: CDR1 LGHNA, CDR2 YNFKEQ. This CDR3 is 17 amino acids long. The germline V and J ends were trimmed by 5 bases and 2 bases, with 16 bases remaining between them. The CDR3 here is CASSEGRVVAGANVLTF. CDR3 DNA sequence: TGTGCCAGCAGCGAGGGCAGGGTTGTAGCTGGGGCCAACGTCCTGACTTTC.

This clonotype appeared many times. The chain has TRBV12-3 or TRBV12-4 and TRBJ2-5, with D unclear. V lost 3 bases and J 5 bases, leaving 13 bases between the germline ends. The CDR3 has 14 amino acids. This CDR3 is CASSLLGSMETQYF. As DNA, the CDR3 is TGTGCCAGCAGTTTGCTCGGGTCGATGGAGACCCAGTACTTC.

This clonotype was counted a few times. This chain connects TRBV25-1 to TRBJ2-7; D is perhaps TRBD2 (5 bases). This CDR3 is 14 amino acids long. From germline, CDR1 is MGHDK and CDR2 SYGVNS. V was clipped by 4 bases and J by 3 bases, with 13 bases between them. The CDR3 loop is CASSGRGSGYEQYF. CDR3 DNA sequence: TGTGCCAGCAGTGGGCGAGGGTCCGGCTACGAGCAGTACTTC.

This clonotype was counted many times. The V call is TRBV6-2 or TRBV6-3, the J call TRBJ1-1; the match to TRBD1 covers 10 bases. The CDR3 loop spans 15 amino acids. Trimming removed 1 base from V and 4 bases from J; junction bases left unmatched: 3. Per germline, CDR1 MNHEY and CDR2 SVGEGT. DNA for the CDR3: TGTGCCAGCAGTTACTGGGACAGGGGTAGCACTGAAGCTTTCTTT. This sequence encodes CASSYWDRGSTEAFF.

This clonotype has ten or more counts. The V and J genes are TRBV7-6 and TRBJ2-7; D uncertain. This CDR3 region has 14 residues. Per germline, CDR1 SGHVS and CDR2 FNYEAQ. V was cut by 1 base and J by 2 bases, with 9 bases left in between. The CDR3 sequence: CASSLVDGTYEQYV. CDR3 in DNA: TGTGCCAGCAGCTTAGTGGACGGAACCTACGAGCAGTACGTC.

The table lists this clonotype with many counts. The chain carries TRBV7-9 and TRBJ2-7, with TRBD2 matching over 11 bases. The CDR3 is 14 amino acids. CDR1 is SEHNR, CDR2 FQNEAQ, per germline (reference sequence). J was trimmed by 6 bases and V by 5 bases; bases with no gene match: 6. The CDR3 here is CASSPDGTSGEQYV. The CDR3 DNA reads as TGTGCCAGCAGCCCCGACGGGACTAGCGGCGAGCAGTACGTC.